A single sample is the source of the 15 T cell receptor beta chains below, sequenced in a study of CD8 T cells in Susac syndrome. RNA in amounts of roughly 0.5 to 1 ug was reverse transcribed with random hexamers. Each CDR3 protein is one row after TCRdb ran MiXCR on the immunoSEQ multiplex PCR reads. The table has about 120,000 distinct CDR3 sequences, 90% to 95% seen once. What was sequenced was CD4+ T cells from PBMCs. The receptor source for this set is a human donor in good health.

The chain uses TRBV19 and TRBJ1-1; weak D call: TRBD1 (5 bases). Germline V gene lookup returns CDR1 LNHDA and CDR2 SQIVND (reference sequence). V was trimmed by 6 bases and J by 1 base, leaving 15 bases between them. This CDR3 region has 15 residues. CDR3 nucleotides: TGTGCCAGTAGGGGACCAAACCTAGCGAACACTGAAGCTTTCTTT. Its translation: CASRGPNLANTEAFF.

The DNA for the CDR3 is TGTGCCAGCAGCCAAGATAGGGGCGGGATAAGACTCACAGATACGCAGTATTTT. Residues: CASSQDRGGIRLTDTQYF. V gene TRBV4-2 combines with J gene TRBJ2-3; possibly TRBD2 for D (6 bases). V gave up 0 bases and J gave up 2 bases, with 18 bases separating them. CDR1 is LGHNA, CDR2 YNFKEQ, per germline. This CDR3 is 18 amino acids long.

DNA for the CDR3: TGTGCCAGCAGTTACTCGAGTTTTCCGGGGGACACTGAAGCTTTCTTT. Protein: CASSYSSFPGDTEAFF. The chain uses TRBV6-5 and TRBJ1-1; maybe TRBD1 (5 bases). Trimming took off 0 bases at V and 3 bases at J, with 14 bases between the two ends. CDR3 length: 16 amino acids. Germline-derived CDR1 and CDR2 are MNHEY and SVGAGI.

The V and J genes are TRBV4-2 and TRBJ2-1; 9 bases fit TRBD1. The germline gives CDR1 LGHNA, CDR2 YNFKEQ. The CDR3 has 16 amino acids. With 0 bases clipped from V and 5 bases from J, the junction kept 5 bases outside the gene matches. This CDR3 reads CASSQDLGQGNNEQFF. For the CDR3, the DNA is TGTGCCAGCAGCCAAGATTTGGGACAGGGAAACAATGAGCAGTTCTTC.

The gene calls are TRBV25-1 and TRBJ2-5; 7 bases agree with TRBD1. V lost 1 base and J lost 3; bases outside the gene matches: 2. The length of the CDR3 is 14 residues. Germline CDR1 reads MGHDK; CDR2 reads SYGVNS. The CDR3 spells CASSEWTGKETQYF. In nucleotides, the CDR3 is TGTGCCAGCAGTGAATGGACAGGAAAAGAGACCCAGTACTTC.

This chain uses TRBV3-1 with TRBJ1-1; D possibly corresponds to TRBD1 (6 bases). Germline CDR1 LGHDT, CDR2 YNNKEL (reference sequence). CDR3 length: 14 amino acids. The germline V and J ends were trimmed by 1 base and 5 bases, with 11 bases remaining between them. The DNA for the CDR3 is TGTGCCAGCAGCCAAGTTCAGGGGAGAACTGAAGCTTTCTTT. It is translated as CASSQVQGRTEAFF.

This chain uses TRBV12-3 or TRBV12-4 with TRBJ2-1; 10 nucleotides agree with TRBD2. V shed 1 base, J shed 1 base, and the junction held 4 bases outside the gene matches. This CDR3 spans 17 amino acids. CDR3 protein: CASSLVILAGSYNEQFF. The CDR3 region has the DNA TGTGCCAGCAGTTTAGTCATACTAGCGGGGTCCTACAATGAGCAGTTCTTC.

This chain links TRBV19 with TRBJ1-2; D uncertain. In germline, CDR1 is LNHDA, CDR2 SQIVND (reference sequence). The CDR3 loop spans 14 amino acids. V lost 1 base and J 8 bases, leaving 14 bases between the germline ends. CDR3: CASSIGRTTGGYTF. Written as DNA, the CDR3 is TGTGCCAGTAGTATAGGTCGGACTACGGGGGGCTACACCTTC.

The chain is built from TRBV20-1 and TRBJ2-2; no definite D call. The CDR3 spans 14 residues. Trimming stripped 1 base from V and 6 bases from J, with 12 bases between. CDR1 and CDR2 from the germline V gene are DFQATT and SNEGSKA (reference sequence). In nucleotides, the CDR3 is TGCAGTGCTAGAGGCCCGTGGGGATCCGGGGAGCTGTTTTTT. Its translation: CSARGPWGSGELFF.

This clonotype was counted once. The chain uses TRBV24-1 and TRBJ2-1; TRBD2 agrees at 13 bases. The germline V gene encodes CDR1 KGHDR and CDR2 SFDVKD. The V segment lost 3 bases and the J segment 8 bases; nucleotides outside the gene matches: 6. This CDR3 contains 16 residues. The CDR3 protein is CATSDILAGGDHEQFF. CDR3 coding DNA: TGTGCCACCAGTGATATACTAGCGGGGGGGGATCATGAGCAGTTCTTC.

V is TRBV7-2 and J is TRBJ1-1; D is uncertain. There are 14 residues in the CDR3. With 1 base removed from V and 3 bases from J, the gap between germline ends came to 9 bases. CDR1 is SGHTA and CDR2 is FQGNSA in the germline V gene. The CDR3 sequence: CASSLGVVHTEAFF. The CDR3 nucleotides read TGTGCCAGCAGCTTAGGAGTAGTTCACACTGAAGCTTTCTTT.

The CDR3 spells CSVIPSGRDTGELFF. The CDR3 region has the DNA TGCAGCGTCATCCCAAGCGGGAGGGACACCGGGGAGCTGTTTTTT. The chain carries TRBV29-1 and TRBJ2-2, with TRBD2 identical over 10 bases. This CDR3 has 15 residues. With V trimmed by 6 bases and J by 3 bases, 7 bases remained unmatched. CDR1 is SQVTM and CDR2 is ANQGSEA in the germline V gene.

This clonotype was seen only once. The chain uses TRBV6-5 and TRBJ2-4, with D tentatively TRBD1 or TRBD2 (6 bases each). The V end was cut by 3 bases, the J end by 0 bases, with 12 bases between. Germline V gene lookup returns CDR1 MNHEY and CDR2 SVGAGI. The CDR3 totals 16 residues. The DNA for the CDR3 is TGTGCCAGCAGTTATTCGGGGGCGCTAGCCAAAAACATTCAGTACTTC. It is translated as CASSYSGALAKNIQYF.

The V gene is TRBV10-3, the J gene TRBJ2-7; the D gene is possibly TRBD2 (5 bases). V was clipped by 3 bases and J by 4 bases, with 13 bases between them. CDR3 length: 14 amino acids. Germline-derived CDR1 and CDR2 are ENHRY and SYGVKD. CDR3 in DNA: TGTGCCATCAGTGATAGCGAGGGTTGGTACGAGCAGTACTTC. It encodes CAISDSEGWYEQYF.

This sequence joins TRBV6-5 and TRBJ1-1; D is unresolved. Germline V gene data show CDR1 as MNHEY and CDR2 as SVGAGI. This CDR3 contains 13 residues. The germline V and J ends were trimmed by 4 bases and 0 bases, with 6 bases remaining between them. The CDR3 region has the DNA TGTGCCAGCAGTTCGTACATGAACACTGAAGCTTTCTTT. Its translation: CASSSYMNTEAFF.